This TCR beta chain was recovered during a study of blood T cells in healthy people across ages. PBMCs were isolated at a quantity of at least 6 million per sample. Primers used in a second PCR of about 6 to 12 cycles were a sample-barcoded 5' primer and a J-beta primer mix. Using its own MiXCR run on the 5' RACE reads, TCRdb lists one record per CDR3 protein. The sample has fewer than 800,000 distinct CDR3 sequences; approximately 31% are singletons. Study conclusions and caveats: Unsorted PBMCs prevented conclusive naive versus antigen-experienced comparison.

The V gene lost 4 bases and the J gene lost 0 bases, with 13 bases spanning the gap. The CDR3 is made up of 14 amino acids. Germline-derived CDR1 and CDR2 are DFQATT and SNEGSKA (reference sequence). This clonotype was recorded many times. Its target is not known. The sequencing input was blood. V and J are TRBV20-1 and TRBJ2-7, with a weak D call TRBD2 (6 bases). The clonotype originates from a woman of 80 years or more in good health. The CDR3 bases are TGCAGTGCTAATACACCGGGACTCTCCTACGAGCAGTACTTC. It codes for CSANTPGLSYEQYF.